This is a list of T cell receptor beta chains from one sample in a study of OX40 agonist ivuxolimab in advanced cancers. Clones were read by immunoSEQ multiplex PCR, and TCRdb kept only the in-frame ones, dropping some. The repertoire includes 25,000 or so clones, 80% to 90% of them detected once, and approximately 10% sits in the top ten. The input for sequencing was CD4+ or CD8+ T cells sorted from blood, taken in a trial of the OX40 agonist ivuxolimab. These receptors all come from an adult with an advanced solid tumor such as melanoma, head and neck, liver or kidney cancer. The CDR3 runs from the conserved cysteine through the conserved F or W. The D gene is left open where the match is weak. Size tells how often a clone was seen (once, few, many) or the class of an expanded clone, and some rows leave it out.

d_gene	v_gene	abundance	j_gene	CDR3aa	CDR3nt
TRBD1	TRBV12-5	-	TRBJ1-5	CATGRDSLREPQHF	TGTGCTACCGGCCGGGACAGCCTGCGGGAGCCCCAGCATTTT
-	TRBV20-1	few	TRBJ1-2	CVAGTQHGYTF	TGTGTCGCCGGGACACAACATGGCTACACCTTC
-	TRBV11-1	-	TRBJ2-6	CASSLPGGANVLTF	TGTGCCAGCAGCTTACCGGGAGGGGCCAACGTCCTGACTTTC
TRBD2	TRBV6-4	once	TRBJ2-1	CASSDSTSGNHEQFF	TGTGCCAGCAGTGACTCAACTAGCGGGAACCATGAGCAGTTCTTC
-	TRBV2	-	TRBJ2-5	CASSKDRETQYF	TGTGCCAGCAGTAAAGACAGGGAGACCCAGTACTTC
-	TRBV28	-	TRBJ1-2	CASSLGTLSYGYTF	TGTGCCAGCAGCCTAGGGACTCTGAGCTATGGCTACACCTTC
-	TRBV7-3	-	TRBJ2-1	CASSLNSPSSYNEQFF	TGTGCCAGCAGCTTAAACAGCCCTAGCTCCTACAATGAGCAGTTCTTC
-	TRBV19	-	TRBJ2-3	CATRGFETDTQYF	TGTGCCACCAGGGGATTTGAGACAGATACGCAGTATTTT
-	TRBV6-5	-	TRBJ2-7	CASSAGPQGYEQYF	TGTGCCAGCAGTGCCGGGCCTCAGGGCTACGAGCAGTACTTC
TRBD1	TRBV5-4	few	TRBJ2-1	CASSGRTGGYNEQFF	TGTGCCAGCAGCGGAAGGACAGGGGGTTACAATGAGCAGTTCTTC
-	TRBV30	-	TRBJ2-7	CAWSVLVPYEQYF	TGTGCCTGGAGTGTATTGGTTCCCTACGAGCAGTACTTC
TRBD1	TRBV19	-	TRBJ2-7	CATTGTGRREQYF	TGTGCCACGACCGGGACAGGGCGCCGCGAGCAGTACTTC
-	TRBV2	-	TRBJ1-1	CASNREKRNTEAFF	TGTGCCAGCAACCGAGAGAAGAGGAACACTGAAGCTTTCTTT
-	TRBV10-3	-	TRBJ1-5	CAISESTVSNQPQHF	TGTGCCATCAGTGAGTCGACGGTAAGCAATCAGCCCCAGCATTTT
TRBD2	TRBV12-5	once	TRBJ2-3	CASGSQLAGGQVSTDTQYF	TGTGCTAGTGGTTCGCAACTAGCGGGAGGGCAAGTTAGCACAGATACGCAGTATTTT
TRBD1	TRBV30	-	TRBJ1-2	CAWRPRDRAIYGYTF	TGTGCCTGGAGACCCCGGGACAGGGCGATTTATGGCTACACCTTC
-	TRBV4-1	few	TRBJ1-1	CASSRGMNTEAFF	TGCGCCAGCAGTCGGGGGATGAACACTGAAGCTTTCTTT
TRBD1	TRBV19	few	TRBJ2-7	CASSIPGGYEQYF	TGTGCCAGTAGTATACCAGGGGGATACGAGCAGTACTTC
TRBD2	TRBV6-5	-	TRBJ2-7	CASSYLAGLSEQYF	TGTGCCAGCAGTTACCTAGCGGGACTTTCTGAGCAGTACTTC
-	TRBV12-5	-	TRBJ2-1	CASGLPLGGQFF	TGTGCTAGTGGTTTGCCACTAGGGGGGCAGTTCTTC
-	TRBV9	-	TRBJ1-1	CASSVAVNTEAFF	TGTGCCAGCAGCGTAGCCGTGAACACTGAAGCTTTCTTT
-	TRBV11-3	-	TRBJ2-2	CASSMLGGTGELFF	TGTGCCAGCAGCATGTTGGGTGGCACCGGGGAGCTGTTTTTT
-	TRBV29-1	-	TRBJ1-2	CSVVGQDDGYTF	TGCAGCGTTGTTGGACAAGACGATGGCTACACCTTC
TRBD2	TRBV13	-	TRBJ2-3	CASKTTGGITDTQYF	TGTGCCAGCAAAACAACGGGAGGGATCACAGATACGCAGTATTTT
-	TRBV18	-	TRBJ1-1	CATMGGNTEAFF	TGTGCCACCATGGGGGGGAACACTGAAGCTTTCTTT
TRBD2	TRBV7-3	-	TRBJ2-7	CASSRDYNYEQYF	TGTGCCAGCAGCCGGGACTATAACTACGAGCAGTACTTC
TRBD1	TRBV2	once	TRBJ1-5	CASTGTGGLEPQHF	TGTGCCAGCACCGGGACAGGGGGGTTGGAGCCCCAGCATTTT
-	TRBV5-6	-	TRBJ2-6	CASSPDGGSGANVLTF	TGTGCCAGCAGCCCCGACGGGGGATCTGGGGCCAACGTCCTGACTTTC
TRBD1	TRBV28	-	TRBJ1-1	CASSLGQGHTEAFF	TGTGCCAGCAGTTTAGGACAGGGGCACACTGAAGCTTTCTTT
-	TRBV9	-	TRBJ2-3	CASSIMSGRNTDTQYF	TGTGCCAGCAGCATCATGTCGGGTAGGAACACAGATACGCAGTATTTT
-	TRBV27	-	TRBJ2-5	CASSFVGTGETQYF	TGTGCCAGCAGTTTCGTGGGGACGGGGGAGACCCAGTACTTC
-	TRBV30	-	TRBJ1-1	CAWSDSNWNTEAFF	TGTGCCTGGAGTGATAGCAATTGGAACACTGAAGCTTTCTTT
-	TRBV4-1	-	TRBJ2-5	CASSLGKGETQYF	TGCGCCAGCAGTTTGGGGAAGGGGGAGACCCAGTACTTC
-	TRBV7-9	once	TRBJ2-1	CASPLREAYNEQFF	TGTGCCAGCCCCCTCCGGGAAGCTTACAATGAGCAGTTCTTC
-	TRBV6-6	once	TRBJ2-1	CASSYTGGVRDEQFF	TGTGCCAGCAGTTACACCGGGGGCGTTAGGGATGAGCAGTTCTTC
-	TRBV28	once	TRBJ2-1	CATRTDNEQFF	TGTGCCACGCGTACCGACAATGAGCAGTTCTTC
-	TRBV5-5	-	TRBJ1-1	CASSWGVTNTEAFF	TGTGCCAGCAGCTGGGGGGTTACGAACACTGAAGCTTTCTTT
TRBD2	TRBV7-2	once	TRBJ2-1	CASSLKLTSGSSYNEQFF	TGTGCCAGCAGCTTAAAACTGACTAGCGGGAGCTCCTACAATGAGCAGTTCTTC
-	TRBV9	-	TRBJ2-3	CASSGGSWAGPDTQYF	TGTGCCAGCAGCGGGGGCAGCTGGGCAGGGCCAGATACGCAGTATTTT
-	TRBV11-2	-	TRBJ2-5	CASSHLANQETQYF	TGTGCCAGCAGCCACCTAGCGAACCAAGAGACCCAGTACTTC
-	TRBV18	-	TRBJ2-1	CASSASKDFINEQFF	TGTGCCAGCTCAGCGAGCAAGGACTTTATCAATGAGCAGTTCTTC
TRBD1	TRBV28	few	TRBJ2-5	CASSQSTGGKETQYF	TGTGCCAGCAGTCAGTCGACAGGGGGCAAAGAGACCCAGTACTTC
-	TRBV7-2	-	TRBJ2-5	CASSLFPGPKETQYF	TGTGCCAGCAGCTTATTCCCTGGTCCTAAAGAGACCCAGTACTTC
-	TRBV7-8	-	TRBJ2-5	CASSSTAGPFQETQYF	TGTGCCAGCAGCTCTACTGCGGGGCCATTCCAAGAGACCCAGTACTTC
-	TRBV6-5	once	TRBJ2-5	CASRRWQGSQETQYF	TGTGCCAGCAGGAGATGGCAGGGCAGCCAAGAGACCCAGTACTTC
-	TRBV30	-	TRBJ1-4	CAWSSQPGGGEKLFF	TGTGCCTGGAGTTCCCAACCGGGAGGCGGTGAAAAACTGTTTTTT
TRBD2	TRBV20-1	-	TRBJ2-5	CSAGTSGNQYF	TGCAGTGCCGGGACTAGCGGGAACCAGTACTTC
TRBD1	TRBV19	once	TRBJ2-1	CASSMGNRGLNNEQFF	TGTGCCAGTAGTATGGGCAACAGGGGGCTCAACAATGAGCAGTTCTTC
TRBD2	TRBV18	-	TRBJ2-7	CASSPRLAGPLGTYEQYF	TGTGCCAGCTCACCACGACTAGCGGGACCACTAGGAACCTACGAGCAGTACTTC
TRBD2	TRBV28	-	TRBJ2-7	CASSPPETSGSYEQYF	TGTGCCAGCAGCCCCCCTGAGACTAGCGGCTCCTACGAGCAGTACTTC
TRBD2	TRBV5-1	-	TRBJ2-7	CASSLGGLPSYEQYF	TGCGCCAGCAGCTTGGGGGGACTACCTTCATACGAGCAGTACTTC
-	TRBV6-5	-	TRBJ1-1	CASSYQSGGVGTEAFF	TGTGCCAGCAGTTACCAATCGGGAGGGGTAGGCACTGAAGCTTTCTTT